Following are 19 T cell receptor beta chains from one sample sequenced in a study of blood T cell repertoires in COVID-19. Clones were sequenced by immunoSEQ multiplex PCR, and TCRdb holds only the in-frame ones, with some missing. This sample carries hundreds of thousands of clones, 83% of them seen once, and the ten largest clones take 6% to 9.5%. Sequenced: peripheral blood. These receptors came from a woman in her fifties or sixties with acute or convalescent COVID-19.

The CDR3 DNA reads TGTGCCATCAAACAGGGGTATAATTCACCCCTCCACTTT. This encodes CAIKQGYNSPLHF. The V and J genes are TRBV2 and TRBJ1-6, with 7 bases matching TRBD1. The V gene's germline CDR1 is SNHLY and CDR2 FYNNEI. CDR3 length: 13 residues. J was trimmed by 4 bases and V by 10 bases; bases with no gene match: 4.

The chain uses TRBV11-2 and TRBJ1-2; the match to TRBD1 covers 7 bases. This CDR3 is built from 13 residues. V trimming: 5 bases; J trimming: 7 bases; junction bases outside the gene matches: 7. Per germline, CDR1 SGHAT and CDR2 FQNNGV. CDR3 sequence: CASSAWTGSGYTF. The CDR3 nucleotides are TGTGCCAGCAGCGCATGGACAGGAAGTGGCTACACCTTC.

The chain employs TRBV30 and TRBJ1-2; D unclear. From germline, CDR1 is GTSNPN and CDR2 SVGIG (reference sequence). The CDR3 sequence is 17 residues long. V was pared by 1 base and J by 4 bases, with 22 bases between. CDR3: CAWSDPGLFDLGYGYTF. The CDR3, as DNA: TGTGCCTGGAGTGACCCGGGATTATTTGACCTCGGCTATGGCTACACCTTC.

The chain combines TRBV6-2 or TRBV6-3 with TRBJ2-1; TRBD2 matches at 8 bases. J gave up 8 bases and V 4 bases, and 7 bases lay outside the gene matches. The germline CDR1 and CDR2 sequences are MNHEY and SVGEGT. The CDR3 totals 14 residues. Written as DNA, the CDR3 is TGTGCCAGCAGTTTAGCGGGAAGGTCCTATGAGCAGTTCTTC. It codes for CASSLAGRSYEQFF.

V and J are TRBV6-2 or TRBV6-3 and TRBJ1-2, with TRBD1 matching 9 bases. V lost 5 bases, J lost 5 bases, and 15 bases stayed unmatched. Germline-derived CDR1 and CDR2 are MNHEY and SVGEGT. The CDR3 runs to 17 residues. The CDR3 region has the DNA TGTGCCAGCAGTGGCCTCGGGACAGGGCGCGTGGGGTATGGCTACACCTTC. As protein: CASSGLGTGRVGYGYTF.

The J gene is TRBJ2-2, the V gene TRBV6-1, with D possibly TRBD2 on 6 matching bases. V lost 3 bases, J lost 5 bases, and 16 bases lay in between. The germline V gene has CDR1 MNHNS and CDR2 SASEGT. This CDR3 spans 16 amino acids. This CDR3 is CASSDPIVAGTGELFF. Written as DNA, the CDR3 is TGTGCCAGCAGTGACCCCATCGTGGCGGGAACCGGGGAGCTGTTTTTT.

The chain employs TRBV6-5 and TRBJ1-2, with D hard to call. V was clipped by 0 bases and J by 6 bases, with 14 bases between them. The CDR3 contains 15 residues. The germline V gene has CDR1 MNHEY and CDR2 SVGAGI. For the CDR3, the DNA is TGTGCCAGCAGTTACTCGGTTACGGGGTTCGATGGCTACACCTTC. Protein product: CASSYSVTGFDGYTF.

A few counts support this clone. V is TRBV27 and J is TRBJ2-7, with 7 nucleotides matching TRBD1. CDR1 and CDR2 from the germline V gene are MNHEY and SMNVEV (reference sequence). V was pared by 3 bases and J by 1 base, with 3 bases of the junction left unmatched. The CDR3 spans 14 residues. The DNA for the CDR3 is TGTGCCAGCAGTTTCGACAGGGCTTCCTACGAGCAGTACTTC. Protein sequence: CASSFDRASYEQYF.

The table lists this clone with a count of one. This sequence joins TRBV30 and TRBJ2-1, with D tentatively TRBD2 (5 bases). This CDR3 has 14 amino acids. V was pared by 1 base and J by 0 bases, with 7 bases between. Germline CDR1 GTSNPN, CDR2 SVGIG (reference sequence). The CDR3 DNA follows: TGTGCCTGGAGTGCGGGAAGCTCCTACAATGAGCAGTTCTTC. Protein product: CAWSAGSSYNEQFF.

This sequence joins TRBV10-3 and TRBJ2-2; 7 bases align to TRBD2. V trimming: 6 bases; J trimming: 4 bases; junction bases outside the gene matches: 2. Per germline, CDR1 ENHRY and CDR2 SYGVKD. The CDR3 consists of 13 residues. Here the CDR3 reads CAIRGTITGELFF. In DNA, the CDR3 is TGTGCCATCAGGGGGACTATCACCGGGGAGCTGTTTTTT.

Of note for this clone: Other nucleotide sequences in the sample specify the same CDR3. V is TRBV4-2 and J is TRBJ2-7; 9 positions match TRBD1. This CDR3 comprises 13 residues. Germline V CDR1 and CDR2: LGHNA, YNFKEQ. J lost 5 bases, V lost 4 bases, and 3 bases had no gene match. The CDR3 spells CASSLGQGNEQYF. In DNA form, the CDR3 reads TGTGCCAGCAGCCTGGGACAGGGTAACGAGCAGTACTTC.

The rearrangement links TRBV6-5 to TRBJ2-2; a possible D gene is TRBD1 (6 bases). The CDR3 totals 15 residues. Germline CDR1 MNHEY, CDR2 SVGAGI. Deletions cut 5 bases from V and 2 bases from J, with 12 bases between. The CDR3 DNA sequence: TGTGCCAGCAGTCGACAGGTCACAAACACCGGGGAGCTGTTTTTT. This translates into CASSRQVTNTGELFF.

V gene TRBV19 combines with J gene TRBJ1-1; TRBD1 matches at 9 bases. V shed 7 bases, J shed 6 bases, and the junction held 15 bases outside the gene matches. Germline loops: CDR1 LNHDA, CDR2 SQIVND (reference sequence). CDR3 length: 16 residues. CDR3 sequence (DNA): TGTGCCAGTACCCCGATAGGGACAGGGAGTGAGGCTGAAGCTTTCTTT. Translation gives CASTPIGTGSEAEAFF.

This chain links TRBV6-2 or TRBV6-3 with TRBJ2-2; no definite D call. Trimming removed 1 base from V and 7 bases from J, with 7 bases in between. Per germline, CDR1 MNHEY and CDR2 SVGEGT. CDR3 length equals 13 residues. The CDR3 DNA reads TGTGCCAGCAGTTACTTCACTGGCGGGGAGCTGTTTTTT. Protein: CASSYFTGGELFF.

The chain combines TRBV2 with TRBJ2-7; D is possibly TRBD2 (5 bases). V was trimmed by 0 bases and J by 4 bases, leaving 10 bases between them. The CDR3 length is 14 residues. Germline assignment: CDR1 SNHLY and CDR2 FYNNEI. This chain's CDR3 is CASSEARVGYEQYF. DNA of the CDR3: TGTGCCAGCAGTGAAGCGAGGGTTGGGTACGAGCAGTACTTC.

V is TRBV25-1 and J is TRBJ2-5; D perhaps matches TRBD1 (6 bases). V was clipped by 6 bases and J by 5 bases, with 13 bases between them. Germline CDR1 and CDR2: MGHDK and SYGVNS. This CDR3 is built from 13 residues. CDR3 loop: CASRTRGVETQYF. CDR3 bases: TGTGCCAGCAGGACCAGGGGAGTTGAGACCCAGTACTTC.

Points on this clone: It is unclear where the CDR3 begins or ends on the DNA, so no DNA is shown, and the CDR3 is as TCRdb lists it. The J gene is TRBJ1-4, the V gene TRBV5-4. The CDR3 is 16 residues long, ends included. Germline V CDR1 and CDR2: SGHNT, YYREEE (reference sequence). The CDR3 protein is CASSFGSGITNEKLFF.

This clone has a single count. The chain recombines TRBV15 with TRBJ2-1; 7 positions match TRBD1. The V gene end was trimmed by 3 bases and the J gene end by 4 bases; junction bases not matched to a gene: 3. Germline lookup yields CDR1 LNHNV and CDR2 YYDKDF (reference sequence). The CDR3 covers 14 residues. The CDR3 region is CATSSKGAYNEQFF. The CDR3 nucleotides are TGTGCCACCAGCAGCAAGGGGGCTTACAATGAGCAGTTCTTC.

The genes are TRBV6-2 or TRBV6-3 and TRBJ2-1; 8 nucleotides line up with TRBD2. The ends lost 2 bases at V and 5 bases at J; junction bases unmatched: 17. Germline values: CDR1 MNHEY, CDR2 SVGEGT. There are 19 residues in the CDR3. CDR3 in amino acids: CASSYPSSGSFYVNNEQFF. The CDR3 DNA follows: TGTGCCAGCAGTTACCCGTCAAGCGGGAGTTTTTACGTTAACAATGAGCAGTTCTTC.